A single sample is the source of the 14 T cell receptor beta chains below, sequenced in a study of blood T cell repertoires in COVID-19. TCRdb's table, derived via immunoSEQ multiplex PCR, lists solely in-frame clones and lacks some. The data contain approximately 290,000 clones, roughly 91% of them seen just once; the ten biggest clones take up about 0.8%. Sequenced sample: peripheral blood. Every receptor here comes from a man under 40 with acute or convalescent COVID-19.

The chain employs TRBV19 and TRBJ2-1; D possibly corresponds to TRBD2 (6 bases). The V and J ends lost 3 bases and 9 bases respectively, with 9 bases between them. The length of the CDR3 is 12 residues. Looked up from germline, CDR1 is LNHDA and CDR2 is SQIVND (reference sequence). The CDR3 bases are TGTGCCAGTAGTATTAGGAGGGGTGAGCAGTTCTTC. As protein: CASSIRRGEQFF.

The rearrangement joins TRBV7-9 to TRBJ1-1; 7 bases map to TRBD1. The CDR3 sequence is 13 residues long. In germline, CDR1 is SEHNR, CDR2 FQNEAQ (reference sequence). The J segment lost 8 bases and the V segment lost 5 bases, leaving 8 bases of the junction unmatched. The chain's CDR3 is CASSPNPGQEAFF. CDR3 coding DNA: TGTGCCAGCAGCCCAAACCCGGGACAGGAAGCTTTCTTT. The complete variable domain, with remaining parts taken from reference TRBV7-9 and TRBJ1-1, reads DTGVSQNPRHKITKRGQNVTFRCDPISEHNRLYWYRQTLGQGPEFLTYFQNEAQLEKSRLLSDRFSAERPKGSFSTLEIQRTEQGDSAMYLCASSPNPGQEAFFGQGTRLTVV.

This rearrangement joins TRBV6-5 to TRBJ2-7; maybe TRBD2 (5 bases). The CDR3 has 12 residues. With 6 bases removed from V and 3 bases from J, the gap between germline ends came to 9 bases. The germline V gene has CDR1 MNHEY and CDR2 SVGAGI. The CDR3 sequence: CASRPTSYEQYF. In nucleotides, the CDR3 is TGTGCCAGCAGACCAACTAGCTACGAGCAGTACTTC.

Comment on this clone: One junction end does not reproduce the germline sequence, and a read error may be involved. The chain combines TRBV5-6 with TRBJ1-6; D is undetermined. Germline V gives CDR1 SGHDT, CDR2 YYEEEE. The CDR3 consists of 13 residues. The CDR3 is CASSFPGNSPLHF. CDR3 sequence (DNA): TGTGCCAGCAGCTTCCCGGGAAATTCGCCCCTCCACTTT.

As DNA, the CDR3 is TGTGCCAGCACTCGGCTAGGAGAGCAGCCCCAGCATTTT. It encodes CASTRLGEQPQHF. V and J are TRBV6-6 and TRBJ1-5; no firm D call. Trimming removed 7 bases at V and 7 bases at J, with 14 bases between. CDR3 length equals 13 residues. The V gene's germline CDR1 is MNHNY and CDR2 SVGAGI (reference sequence).

The chain joins TRBV4-2 to TRBJ2-2, with a weak D call TRBD2 (5 bases). The germline CDR1 and CDR2 sequences are LGHNA and YNFKEQ. The CDR3 runs to 19 residues. Trimming took 0 bases from V and 3 from J, leaving 20 bases between them. The CDR3 coding sequence is TGTGCCAGCAGCCAAGATATCAGAGGGTCGGAGAGTGACACCGGGGAGCTGTTTTTT. Translating it yields CASSQDIRGSESDTGELFF.

The V call is TRBV29-1, the J call TRBJ2-5; possibly TRBD2 for D (6 bases). Germline CDR1 SQVTM, CDR2 ANQGSEA. The V and J ends lost 4 bases and 2 bases respectively, with 14 bases between them. The length of the CDR3 is 14 residues. In nucleotides, the CDR3 is TGCAGCGTTGGGATTAGCGGTGGGCAAGAGACCCAGTACTTC. Its translation: CSVGISGGQETQYF.

The V gene is TRBV19, the J gene TRBJ2-3, with TRBD2 identical over 13 bases. Germline loops: CDR1 LNHDA, CDR2 SQIVND (reference sequence). The CDR3 is 16 residues long. The ends lost 6 bases at V and 0 bases at J; junction bases unmatched: 3. CDR3 residues: CASSPGLAGSTDTQYF. In DNA, the CDR3 is TGTGCCAGTAGCCCGGGACTAGCGGGAAGCACAGATACGCAGTATTTT.

J is TRBJ1-4 and V is TRBV30; TRBD1 might be the D (6 bases). The CDR3 is 12 amino acids. The germline V and J ends were trimmed by 3 bases and 17 bases, with 19 bases remaining between them. Per germline, CDR1 GTSNPN and CDR2 SVGIG (reference sequence). In nucleotides, the CDR3 is TGTGCCTGGAGCAGGGACACGGGAACCTTCTTTTTT. This sequence encodes CAWSRDTGTFFF.

The gene calls are TRBV30 and TRBJ2-2, with D perhaps matching TRBD2 (5 bases). Germline V CDR1 and CDR2: GTSNPN, SVGIG (reference sequence). Between the trimmed V and J ends, which lost 2 bases and 1 base, there was a span of 8 bases. This CDR3 comprises 14 residues. The CDR3 DNA reads TGTGCCTGGAGTCCTAGCCGGAACACCGGGGAGCTGTTTTTT. Protein: CAWSPSRNTGELFF.

The chain has TRBV14 and TRBJ1-1; D perhaps matches TRBD1 (6 bases). Trimming took 0 bases from V and 2 from J, leaving 13 bases between them. The CDR3 loop spans 16 amino acids. CDR1 is SGHDN and CDR2 is FVKESK in the germline V gene. CDR3 coding DNA: TGTGCCAGCAGCCAAGATTGGGGACATCTAAACACTGAAGCTTTCTTT. This translates into CASSQDWGHLNTEAFF.

V gene TRBV28 combines with J gene TRBJ2-7; TRBD2 might be the D (7 bases). The CDR3 spans 16 residues. The V gene's germline CDR1 is MDHEN and CDR2 SYDVKM. The V end was cut by 5 bases, the J end by 1 base, with 18 bases between. CDR3 nucleotides: TGTGCCAGCAGTCCCCGGGGGAGCGGGACATCCTACGAGCAGTACTTC. Residues: CASSPRGSGTSYEQYF.

The CDR3 bases are TGTGCCAGCAGTCTAGGGGGGGTCAATGAGCAGTTCTTC. This codes for CASSLGGVNEQFF. The chain recombines TRBV27 with TRBJ2-1, with D perhaps matching TRBD2 (7 bases). V lost 5 bases and J 6 bases, leaving 11 bases between the germline ends. Looked up from germline, CDR1 is MNHEY and CDR2 is SMNVEV (reference sequence). This CDR3 has 13 residues.

This clone has only one observation. The gene calls are TRBV28 and TRBJ2-7; 9 nucleotides match TRBD2. Germline-derived CDR1 and CDR2 are MDHEN and SYDVKM. V trimming: 6 bases; J trimming: 5 bases; junction bases outside the gene matches: 8. CDR3 size: 14 residues. The CDR3 loop reads CASRDGGRAHEQYF. For the CDR3, the DNA is TGTGCCAGCAGGGACGGCGGGAGGGCCCACGAGCAGTACTTC.